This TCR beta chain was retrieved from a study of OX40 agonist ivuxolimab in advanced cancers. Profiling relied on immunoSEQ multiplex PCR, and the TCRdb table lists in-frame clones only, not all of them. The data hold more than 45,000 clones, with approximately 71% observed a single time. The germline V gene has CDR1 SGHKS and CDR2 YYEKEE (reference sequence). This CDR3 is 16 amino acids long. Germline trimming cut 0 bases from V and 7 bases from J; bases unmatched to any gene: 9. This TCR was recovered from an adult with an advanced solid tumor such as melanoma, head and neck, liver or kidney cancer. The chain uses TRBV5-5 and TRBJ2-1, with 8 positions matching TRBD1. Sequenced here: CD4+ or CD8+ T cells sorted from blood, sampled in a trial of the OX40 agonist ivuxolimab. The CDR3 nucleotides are TGTGCCAGCAGCTTGGTATCTGCAGGGGGCCGGAATGAGCAGTTCTTC. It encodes CASSLVSAGGRNEQFF.